The 20 T cell receptor beta chains below all came from one sample that was sequenced in a study of blood T cell repertoires in COVID-19. Clones were sequenced by immunoSEQ multiplex PCR, and TCRdb holds only the in-frame ones, with some missing. The profile covers roughly 160,000 clones, with around two thirds appearing a single time and 3% taken by the ten largest. The sequenced sample consisted of peripheral blood. The receptors derive from a woman at least 80 years old with acute or convalescent COVID-19.

The V call is TRBV6-5, the J call TRBJ2-7, with a tentative D call TRBD1 (5 bases). The CDR3 extends over 14 amino acids. Germline CDR1 and CDR2: MNHEY and SVGAGI. Trimming cost V 0 bases and J 6 bases, with 12 bases left between them. The CDR3 is CASSYSTDPLEQYF. DNA of the CDR3: TGTGCCAGCAGTTACTCGACAGATCCCCTCGAGCAGTACTTC.

There are a few counts of this clone. The V and J genes are TRBV24-1 and TRBJ1-5; 7 bases align to TRBD1. V lost 10 bases and J lost 7; bases outside the gene matches: 6. The CDR3 has 12 residues. Germline-derived CDR1 and CDR2 are KGHDR and SFDVKD. The CDR3 DNA is TGTGCCACTTCACAGGGGTTCCAGCCCCAGCATTTT. Its translation is CATSQGFQPQHF.

J is TRBJ2-1 and V is TRBV29-1, with 7 bases fitting TRBD2. Germline lookup yields CDR1 SQVTM and CDR2 ANQGSEA. V trimming: 6 bases; J trimming: 6 bases; junction bases outside the gene matches: 14. This CDR3 has 15 residues. For the CDR3, the DNA is TGCAGCGTCCTGACTAGCCCAGACGCCTCCAATGAGCAGTTCTTC. Amino acid sequence: CSVLTSPDASNEQFF.

The J gene is TRBJ1-1, the V gene TRBV28; perhaps TRBD1 as D (6 bases). Trimming pared 6 bases from V and 0 bases from J, leaving 11 bases between. The CDR3 loop spans 14 amino acids. CDR1 and CDR2 (germline): MDHEN, SYDVKM. The DNA of the CDR3 is TGTGCCAGCAGCCCGGGACACCTGAACACTGAAGCTTTCTTT. It codes for CASSPGHLNTEAFF.

This chain links TRBV6-2 or TRBV6-3 with TRBJ2-3; TRBD2 might be the D (5 bases). CDR1 and CDR2 from the germline V gene are MNHEY and SVGEGT. The CDR3 runs 14 residues. V was cut by 6 bases and J by 5 bases, with 15 bases left in between. The CDR3 sequence is CASSDRGRRDTQYF. The CDR3, as DNA: TGTGCCAGCAGCGACCGGGGTCGGAGAGATACGCAGTATTTT.

This clone was recorded once. The rearrangement joins TRBV5-1 to TRBJ2-5, with a possible D match to TRBD1 (5 bases). The ends were cut back, 2 bases at V and 3 bases at J, with 8 bases in the middle. The germline CDR1 and CDR2 sequences are SGHRS and YFSETQ. There are 13 residues in the CDR3. CDR3 sequence reads: CASSLSREETQYF. The CDR3 DNA is TGCGCCAGCAGCTTATCCAGGGAAGAGACCCAGTACTTC.

The chain uses TRBV10-1 and TRBJ1-1, with a weak D call TRBD1 (5 bases). V was cut by 6 bases and J by 2 bases, with 10 bases left in between. Germline V gives CDR1 WNHNN, CDR2 SYGVQD (reference sequence). This CDR3 has 13 amino acids. Here the CDR3 reads CASRLQENTEAFF. DNA of the CDR3: TGCGCCAGCAGATTACAGGAAAACACTGAAGCTTTCTTT.

The chain recombines TRBV12-3 or TRBV12-4 with TRBJ1-1; possibly TRBD1 for D (5 bases). V lost 3 bases to trimming and J lost 3 bases, with 8 bases between them. This CDR3 comprises 13 residues. Here the CDR3 DNA reads TGTGCCAGCAGTTTCTTGACAGACACTGAAGCTTTCTTT. Its translation: CASSFLTDTEAFF.

V gene TRBV20-1 combines with J gene TRBJ1-2, with 7 bases that match TRBD1. CDR1 is DFQATT, CDR2 SNEGSKA, per germline (reference sequence). This CDR3 has 12 amino acids. Trimming cost V 3 bases and J 4 bases; bases outside gene matches: 2. CDR3 nucleotide sequence: TGCAGTGCTAGTGCAGGGGGCTATGGCTACACCTTC. Translated: CSASAGGYGYTF.

The J gene is TRBJ2-3, the V gene TRBV19; 8 bases match TRBD1. CDR1 LNHDA and CDR2 SQIVND come from the germline V gene (reference sequence). The CDR3 has 15 amino acids. J was trimmed by 4 bases and V by 5 bases; bases with no gene match: 8. The CDR3 DNA follows: TGTGCCAGTAGTCCTGACAGGGGTCGGGCAGATACGCAGTATTTT. Its translation: CASSPDRGRADTQYF. The full variable domain, with the rest looked up from reference TRBV19 and TRBJ2-3, is DGGITQSPKYLFRKEGQNVTLSCEQNLNHDAMYWYRQDPGQGLRLIYYSQIVNDFQKGDIAEGYSVSREKKESFPLTVTSAQKNPTAFYLCASSPDRGRADTQYFGPGTRLTVL.

The chain carries TRBV19 and TRBJ2-2; D call uncertain. The CDR3 sequence is 15 residues long. V was pared by 6 bases and J by 0 bases, with 11 bases between. Germline lookup yields CDR1 LNHDA and CDR2 SQIVND (reference sequence). The CDR3 region has the DNA TGTGCCAGTAGCCTTGACATTACGAACACCGGGGAGCTGTTTTTT. This gives the protein CASSLDITNTGELFF.

This clone was seen just once. This sequence joins TRBV29-1 and TRBJ2-1; 8 nucleotides line up with TRBD2. This CDR3 has 14 amino acids. In germline, CDR1 is SQVTM, CDR2 ANQGSEA. V lost 4 bases and J lost 6; bases outside the gene matches: 8. The chain's CDR3 is CSVAGSGTFNEQFF. The CDR3 DNA sequence: TGCAGCGTTGCCGGTAGCGGGACATTCAATGAGCAGTTCTTC.

In this sample, this clone turned up a few times. The CDR3 loop reads CASSLYADTQYF. CDR3 DNA: TGTGCCAGCAGCTTATATGCAGATACGCAGTATTTT. The rearrangement links TRBV7-2 to TRBJ2-3; D gene ambiguous. The CDR3 covers 12 residues. Germline CDR1 and CDR2: SGHTA and FQGNSA. V was clipped by 2 bases and J by 4 bases, with 4 bases between them.

The rearrangement links TRBV11-2 to TRBJ2-7; 8 bases agree with TRBD1. J was trimmed by 2 bases and V by 1 base; bases with no gene match: 1. The length of the CDR3 is 14 residues. Germline V lookup: CDR1 SGHAT, CDR2 FQNNGV. The CDR3 DNA sequence: TGTGCCAGCAGCTTAGGGACAGGGCCCTACGAGCAGTACTTC. Translated: CASSLGTGPYEQYF.

The chain combines TRBV5-1 with TRBJ2-7; TRBD1 aligns across 7 bases. This CDR3 spans 15 amino acids. The germline V gene has CDR1 SGHRS and CDR2 YFSETQ. Germline trimming cut 1 base from V and 6 bases from J; bases unmatched to any gene: 10. CDR3 amino acids: CASSLQRQGASEQYF. CDR3 bases: TGCGCCAGCAGCTTGCAACGACAGGGTGCCAGCGAGCAGTACTTC.

The V and J genes are TRBV2 and TRBJ1-2; 7 bases align to TRBD1. The CDR3 consists of 14 residues. J gave up 7 bases and V 5 bases, and 10 bases lay outside the gene matches. Germline V gene data show CDR1 as SNHLY and CDR2 as FYNNEI. DNA for the CDR3: TGTGCCAGCAGTCCGACAGGGACGATAAGTGGCTACACCTTC. The encoded protein is CASSPTGTISGYTF.

The V and J genes are TRBV5-6 and TRBJ2-1; D is undetermined. The germline gives CDR1 SGHDT, CDR2 YYEEEE. The CDR3 has 15 residues. V was trimmed by 3 bases and J by 0 bases, leaving 10 bases between them. The CDR3 region has the DNA TGTGCCAGCAGCTCATTGACGGGCTCCTACAATGAGCAGTTCTTC. Its protein product is CASSSLTGSYNEQFF.

This chain uses TRBV12-3 or TRBV12-4 with TRBJ1-1; tentative D call: TRBD1 (5 bases). V gave up 8 bases and J gave up 0 bases, with 10 bases separating them. The CDR3 consists of 13 residues. The CDR3 DNA is TGTGCCAGCGAACGACAGCTGAACACTGAAGCTTTCTTT. Amino acid sequence: CASERQLNTEAFF.

V gene TRBV7-8 combines with J gene TRBJ1-3, with D possibly TRBD1 on 6 matching bases. Germline CDR1 is SGHVS and CDR2 is FQNEAQ. The V and J ends lost 5 bases and 4 bases respectively, with 12 bases between them. CDR3 length: 14 residues. In DNA, the CDR3 is TGTGCCAGCAGCCAAAGGACAGAAGGAAACACCATATATTTT. This translates into CASSQRTEGNTIYF.

This chain connects TRBV19 to TRBJ1-5; D is ambiguous. V lost 3 bases and J 0 bases, leaving 12 bases between the germline ends. CDR3 length equals 16 residues. Germline V gives CDR1 LNHDA, CDR2 SQIVND (reference sequence). The CDR3 spells CASSMEGSYSNQPQHF. The CDR3 bases are TGTGCCAGTAGTATGGAGGGATCTTATAGCAATCAGCCCCAGCATTTT.